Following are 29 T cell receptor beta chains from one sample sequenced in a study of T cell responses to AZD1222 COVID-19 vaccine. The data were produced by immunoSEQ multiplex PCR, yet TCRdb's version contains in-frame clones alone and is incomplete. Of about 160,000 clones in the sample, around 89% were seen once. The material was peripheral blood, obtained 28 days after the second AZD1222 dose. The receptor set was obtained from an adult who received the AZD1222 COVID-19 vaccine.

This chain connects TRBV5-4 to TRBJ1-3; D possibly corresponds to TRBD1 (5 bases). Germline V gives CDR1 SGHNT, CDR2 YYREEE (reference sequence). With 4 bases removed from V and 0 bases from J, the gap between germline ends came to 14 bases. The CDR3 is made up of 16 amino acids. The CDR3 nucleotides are TGTGCCAGCAGCCTCCGCGGGGGGGGCTCTGGAAACACCATATATTTT. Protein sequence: CASSLRGGGSGNTIYF. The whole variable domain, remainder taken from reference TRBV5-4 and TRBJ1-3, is ETGVTQSPTHLIKTRGQQVTLRCSSQSGHNTVSWYQQALGQGPQFIFQYYREEENGRGNFPPRFSGLQFPNYSSELNVNALELDDSALYLCASSLRGGGSGNTIYFGEGSWLTVV.

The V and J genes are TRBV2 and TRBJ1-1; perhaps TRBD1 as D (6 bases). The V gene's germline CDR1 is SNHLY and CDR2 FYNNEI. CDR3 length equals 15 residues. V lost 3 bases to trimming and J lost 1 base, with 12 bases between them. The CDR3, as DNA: TGTGCCAGCAGTGAGCGGACAGTCGAGAACACTGAAGCTTTCTTT. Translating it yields CASSERTVENTEAFF.

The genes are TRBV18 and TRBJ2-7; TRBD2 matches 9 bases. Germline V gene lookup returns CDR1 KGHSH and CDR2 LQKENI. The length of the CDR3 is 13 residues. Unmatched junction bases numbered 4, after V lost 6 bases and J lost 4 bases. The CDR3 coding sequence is TGTGCCAGCTCGCGGGGGGGAGGTTACGAGCAGTACTTC. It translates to CASSRGGGYEQYF. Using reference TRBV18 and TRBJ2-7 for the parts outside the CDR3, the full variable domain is NAGVMQNPRHLVRRRGQEARLRCSPMKGHSHVYWYRQLPEEGLKFMVYLQKENIIDESGMPKERFSAEFPKEGPSILRIQQVVRGDSAAYFCASSRGGGYEQYFGPGTRLTVT.

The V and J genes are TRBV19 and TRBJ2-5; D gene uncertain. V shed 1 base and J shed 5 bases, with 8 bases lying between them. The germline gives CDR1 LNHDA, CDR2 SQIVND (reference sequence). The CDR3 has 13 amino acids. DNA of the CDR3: TGTGCCAGTAGTATAGCCCAGGAGGAGACCCAGTACTTC. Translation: CASSIAQEETQYF.

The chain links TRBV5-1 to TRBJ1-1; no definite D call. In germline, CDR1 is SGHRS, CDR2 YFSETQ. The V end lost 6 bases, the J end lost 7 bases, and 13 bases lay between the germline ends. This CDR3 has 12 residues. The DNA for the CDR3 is TGCGCCAGCACGGAGGAGAAATATGAAGCTTTCTTT. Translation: CASTEEKYEAFF.

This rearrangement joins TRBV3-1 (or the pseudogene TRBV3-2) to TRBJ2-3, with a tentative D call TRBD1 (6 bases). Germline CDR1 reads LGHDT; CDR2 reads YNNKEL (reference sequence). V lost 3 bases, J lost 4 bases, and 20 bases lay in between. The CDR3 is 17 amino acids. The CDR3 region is CASSQGSGQLISDTQYF. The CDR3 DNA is TGTGCCAGCAGCCAGGGCTCCGGACAGCTCATTTCAGATACGCAGTATTTT.

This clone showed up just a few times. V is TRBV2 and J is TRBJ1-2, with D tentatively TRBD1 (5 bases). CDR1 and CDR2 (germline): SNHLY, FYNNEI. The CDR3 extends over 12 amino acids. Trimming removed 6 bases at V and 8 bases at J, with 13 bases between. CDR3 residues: CASRGIPGGYTF. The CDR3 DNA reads TGTGCCAGCAGGGGAATTCCAGGGGGCTACACCTTC. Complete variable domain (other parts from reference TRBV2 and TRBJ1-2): EPEVTQTPSHQVTQMGQEVILRCVPISNHLYFYWYRQILGQKVEFLVSFYNNEISEKSEIFDDQFSVERPDGSNFTLKIRSTKLEDSAMYFCASRGIPGGYTFGSGTRLTVV.

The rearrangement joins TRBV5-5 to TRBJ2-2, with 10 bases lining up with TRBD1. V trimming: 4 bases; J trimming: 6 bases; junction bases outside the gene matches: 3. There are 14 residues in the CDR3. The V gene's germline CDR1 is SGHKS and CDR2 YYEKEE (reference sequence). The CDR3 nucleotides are TGTGCCAGCAGCCCGGGGACAGGGGCCGGGGAGCTGTTTTTT. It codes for CASSPGTGAGELFF. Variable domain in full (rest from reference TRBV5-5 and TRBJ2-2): DAGVTQSPTHLIKTRGQQVTLRCSPISGHKSVSWYQQVLGQGPQFIFQYYEKEERGRGNFPDRFSARQFPNYSSELNVNALLLGDSALYLCASSPGTGAGELFFGEGSRLTVL.

The CDR3, as DNA: TGTGCCAGTAGTACGCGGACCGTGGCATACACCATATATTTT. Its translation is CASSTRTVAYTIYF. This rearrangement joins TRBV19 to TRBJ1-3; D gene unclear. The CDR3 length is 14 residues. Between the trimmed V and J ends, which lost 4 bases and 8 bases, there was a span of 15 bases. Germline V gene lookup returns CDR1 LNHDA and CDR2 SQIVND (reference sequence).

The CDR3 sequence: CASSLGTSSNGYTF. The CDR3 DNA reads as TGCGCCAGCAGCTTGGGGACATCAAGCAATGGCTACACCTTC. The rearrangement links TRBV5-1 to TRBJ1-2, with D tentatively TRBD1 (5 bases). The CDR3 has 14 amino acids. Trimming removed 0 bases at V and 6 bases at J, with 12 bases between. Germline lookup yields CDR1 SGHRS and CDR2 YFSETQ.

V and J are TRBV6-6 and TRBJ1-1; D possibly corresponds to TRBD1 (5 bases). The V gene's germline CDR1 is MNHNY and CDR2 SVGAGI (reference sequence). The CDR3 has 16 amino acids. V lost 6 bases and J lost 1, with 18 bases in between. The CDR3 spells CASSPPRGGENTEAFF. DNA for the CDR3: TGTGCCAGCAGCCCACCCCGCGGAGGGGAGAACACTGAAGCTTTCTTT.

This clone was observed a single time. The CDR3 DNA reads as TGTGCCAGCAGAATGACAGGGGGTGTTTCACCCCTCCACTTT. Its translation is CASRMTGGVSPLHF. The chain uses TRBV6-5 and TRBJ1-6, with 9 bases lining up with TRBD1. J was trimmed by 9 bases and V by 6 bases; bases with no gene match: 6. The CDR3 totals 14 residues. Per the germline V gene, CDR1 is MNHEY and CDR2 is SVGAGI.

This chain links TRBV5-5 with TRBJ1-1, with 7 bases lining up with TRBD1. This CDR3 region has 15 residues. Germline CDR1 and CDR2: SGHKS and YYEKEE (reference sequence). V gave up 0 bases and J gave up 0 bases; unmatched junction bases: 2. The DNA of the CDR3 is TGTGCCAGCAGCTTGGCGGGACAGATGAACACTGAAGCTTTCTTT. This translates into CASSLAGQMNTEAFF.

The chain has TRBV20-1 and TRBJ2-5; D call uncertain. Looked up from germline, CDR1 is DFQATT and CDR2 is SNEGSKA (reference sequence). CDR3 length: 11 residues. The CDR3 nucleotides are TGCAGCCCCAGATGGGGAGAGACCCAGTACTTC. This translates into CSPRWGETQYF.

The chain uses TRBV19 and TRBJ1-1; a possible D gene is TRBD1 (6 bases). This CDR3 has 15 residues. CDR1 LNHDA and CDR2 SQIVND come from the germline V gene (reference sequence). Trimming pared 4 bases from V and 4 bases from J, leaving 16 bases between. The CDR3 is CASSTGQSQSTEAFF. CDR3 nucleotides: TGTGCCAGTAGTACTGGACAGAGTCAATCCACTGAAGCTTTCTTT.

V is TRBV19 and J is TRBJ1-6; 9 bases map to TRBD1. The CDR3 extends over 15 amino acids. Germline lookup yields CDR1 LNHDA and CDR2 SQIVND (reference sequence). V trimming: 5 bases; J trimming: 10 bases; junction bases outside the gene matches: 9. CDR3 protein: CASSPLTGGQSPLHF. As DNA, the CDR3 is TGTGCCAGTAGTCCATTAACAGGGGGCCAATCACCCCTCCACTTT.

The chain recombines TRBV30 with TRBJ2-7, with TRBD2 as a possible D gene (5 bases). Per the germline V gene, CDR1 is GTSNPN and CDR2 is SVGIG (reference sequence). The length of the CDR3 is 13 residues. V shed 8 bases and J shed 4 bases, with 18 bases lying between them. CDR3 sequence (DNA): TGTGCCACGACGAGGGTGGGCCCTTACGAGCAGTACTTC. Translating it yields CATTRVGPYEQYF.

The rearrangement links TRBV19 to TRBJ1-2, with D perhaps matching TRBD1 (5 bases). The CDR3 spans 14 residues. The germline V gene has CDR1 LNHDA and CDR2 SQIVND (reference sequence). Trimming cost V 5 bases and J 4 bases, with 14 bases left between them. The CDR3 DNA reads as TGTGCCAGTAGTCGTCAAGACAGAGGCTATGGCTACACCTTC. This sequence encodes CASSRQDRGYGYTF. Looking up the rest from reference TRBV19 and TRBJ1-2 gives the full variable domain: DGGITQSPKYLFRKEGQNVTLSCEQNLNHDAMYWYRQDPGQGLRLIYYSQIVNDFQKGDIAEGYSVSREKKESFPLTVTSAQKNPTAFYLCASSRQDRGYGYTFGSGTRLTVV.

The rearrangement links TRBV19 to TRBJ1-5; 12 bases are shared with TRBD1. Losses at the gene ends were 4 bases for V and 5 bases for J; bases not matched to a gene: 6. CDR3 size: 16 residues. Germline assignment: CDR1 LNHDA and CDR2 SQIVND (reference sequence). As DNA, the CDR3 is TGTGCCAGTAGTAAGTGGGACAGGGGGCGGGATCAGCCCCAGCATTTT. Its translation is CASSKWDRGRDQPQHF.

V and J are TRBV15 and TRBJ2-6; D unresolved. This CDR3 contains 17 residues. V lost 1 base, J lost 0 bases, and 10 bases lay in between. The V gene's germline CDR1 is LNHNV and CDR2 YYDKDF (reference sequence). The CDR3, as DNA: TGTGCCACCAGCAGAGCGCTACCCGGCTCTGGGGCCAACGTCCTGACTTTC. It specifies CATSRALPGSGANVLTF.

DNA of the CDR3: TGCGCCAGCAGCTCAGCGGGGGGGAGCACAGATACGCAGTATTTT. Translation gives CASSSAGGSTDTQYF. The chain is built from TRBV5-1 and TRBJ2-3; the match to TRBD2 covers 10 bases. Germline V gene lookup returns CDR1 SGHRS and CDR2 YFSETQ. V was clipped by 3 bases and J by 0 bases; unmatched bases: 1. The CDR3 extends over 15 amino acids. Based on the CDR3 plus reference TRBV5-1 and TRBJ2-3, the full variable domain is KAGVTQTPRYLIKTRGQQVTLSCSPISGHRSVSWYQQTPGQGLQFLFEYFSETQRNKGNFPGRFSGRQFSNSRSEMNVSTLELGDSALYLCASSSAGGSTDTQYFGPGTRLTVL.

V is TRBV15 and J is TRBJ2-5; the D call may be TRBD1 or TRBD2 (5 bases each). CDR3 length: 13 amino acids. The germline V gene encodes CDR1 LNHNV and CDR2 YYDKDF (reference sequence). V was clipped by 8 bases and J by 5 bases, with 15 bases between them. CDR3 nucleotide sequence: TGTGCCACCTCCCCCGGGACCAGGGAGACCCAGTACTTC. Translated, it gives CATSPGTRETQYF.

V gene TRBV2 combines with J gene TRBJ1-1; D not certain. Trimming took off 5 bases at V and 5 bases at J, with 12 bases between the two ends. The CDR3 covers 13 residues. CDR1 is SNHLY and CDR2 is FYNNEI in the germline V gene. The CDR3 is CASSKFQRTEAFF. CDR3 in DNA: TGTGCCAGCAGTAAATTTCAGAGGACTGAAGCTTTCTTT.

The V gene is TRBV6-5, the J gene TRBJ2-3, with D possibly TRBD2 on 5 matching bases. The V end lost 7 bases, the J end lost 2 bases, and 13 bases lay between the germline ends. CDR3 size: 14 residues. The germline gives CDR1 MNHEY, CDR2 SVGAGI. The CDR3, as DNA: TGTGCCAGCAAGGAGGCGGTGTTCACAGATACGCAGTATTTT. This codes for CASKEAVFTDTQYF.

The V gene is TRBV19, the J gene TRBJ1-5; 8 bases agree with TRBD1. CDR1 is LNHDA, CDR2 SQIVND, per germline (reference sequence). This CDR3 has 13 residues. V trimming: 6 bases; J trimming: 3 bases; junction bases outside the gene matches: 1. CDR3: CASSRGLNQPQHF. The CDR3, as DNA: TGTGCCAGTAGCAGGGGGCTCAATCAGCCCCAGCATTTT.

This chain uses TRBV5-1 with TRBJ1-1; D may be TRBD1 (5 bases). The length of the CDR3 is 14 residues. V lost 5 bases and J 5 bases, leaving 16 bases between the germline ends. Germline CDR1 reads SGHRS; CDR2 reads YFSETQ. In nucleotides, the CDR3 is TGCGCCAGCAGAACCGGTGGGGCCAGGACTGAAGCTTTCTTT. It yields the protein CASRTGGARTEAFF.

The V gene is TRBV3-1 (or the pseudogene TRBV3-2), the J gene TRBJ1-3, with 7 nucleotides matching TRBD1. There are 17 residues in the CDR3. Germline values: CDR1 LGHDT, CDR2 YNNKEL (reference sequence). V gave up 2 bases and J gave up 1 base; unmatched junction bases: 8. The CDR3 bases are TGTGCCAGCAGCCAACTTTCGACAGGGCTATCTGGAAACACCATATATTTT. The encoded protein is CASSQLSTGLSGNTIYF.

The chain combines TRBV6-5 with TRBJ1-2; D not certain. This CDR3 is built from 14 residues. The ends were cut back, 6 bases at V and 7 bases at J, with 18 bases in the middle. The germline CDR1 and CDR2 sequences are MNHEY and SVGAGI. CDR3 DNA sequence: TGTGCCAGCAGCCACGGACCCGGGATGGGTGGCTACACCTTC. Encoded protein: CASSHGPGMGGYTF.

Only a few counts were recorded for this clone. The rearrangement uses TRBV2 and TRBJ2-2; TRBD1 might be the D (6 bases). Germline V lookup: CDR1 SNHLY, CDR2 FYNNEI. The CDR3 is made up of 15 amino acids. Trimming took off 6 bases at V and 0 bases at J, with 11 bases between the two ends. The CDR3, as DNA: TGTGCCAGCAGAGGCACAGGGTCGAACACCGGGGAGCTGTTTTTT. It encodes CASRGTGSNTGELFF.